This is a list of T cell receptor beta chains from one sample in a study of blood T cell repertoires in COVID-19. The protocol was immunoSEQ multiplex PCR, while the TCRdb copy is restricted to in-frame clones and leaves out a portion. The data contain some 190,000 clones, approximately 83% of them singletons. The sequenced material came from peripheral blood. These receptors originate from a human donor with active or convalescent COVID-19. The donor label of this sample is uncertain. Each CDR3 is given with its conserved first and last residue. D genes are given only for firm matches. Not every row has a clone size; where given, it reads once, few, many or a size class.

- | TRBD2 | TRBJ2-7 | TRBV4-1 | CASSETSGGTMEEQYF | TGCGCCAGCAGCGAAACTAGCGGGGGGACCATGGAGGAGCAGTACTTC
- | TRBD1 | TRBJ2-7 | TRBV6-5 | CASSYSGQGNEQYF | TGTGCCAGCAGTTACTCGGGACAGGGGAACGAGCAGTACTTC
- | TRBD2 | TRBJ2-1 | TRBV2 | CASSGGGGNEQFF | TGTGCCAGCAGCGGGGGGGGAGGGAATGAGCAGTTCTTC
- | TRBD2 | TRBJ2-3 | TRBV7-9 | CASSLGTSATDTQYF | TGTGCCAGCAGCTTAGGGACTAGCGCCACAGATACGCAGTATTTT
few | - | TRBJ1-5 | TRBV4-1 | CASSHAGSNQPQHF | TGCGCCAGCAGCCACGCAGGGAGCAATCAGCCCCAGCATTTT
- | TRBD1 | TRBJ2-5 | TRBV9 | CASSVMGQGAGETQYF | TGTGCCAGCAGCGTAATGGGACAGGGGGCGGGAGAGACCCAGTACTTC
- | - | TRBJ2-7 | TRBV18 | CASRGSSGIYEQYF | TGTGCCAGCCGAGGATCCAGCGGAATCTACGAGCAGTACTTC
- | TRBD2 | TRBJ2-5 | TRBV24-1 | CATRGTSGKEETQYF | TGTGCCACCAGAGGGACTAGCGGGAAAGAAGAGACCCAGTACTTC
- | TRBD2 | TRBJ2-5 | TRBV7-3 | CASSLWPSGEETQYF | TGTGCCAGCAGCTTATGGCCTAGCGGGGAAGAGACCCAGTACTTC
once | TRBD1 | TRBJ1-6 | TRBV19 | CASKKRDSNSPLHF | TGTGCCAGCAAAAAACGGGACAGCAATTCACCCCTCCACTTT
many | - | TRBJ1-6 | TRBV5-1 | CASSFQGRADSPLHF | TGCGCCAGCAGCTTCCAGGGTCGGGCGGATTCACCCCTCCACTTT
- | TRBD1 | TRBJ1-1 | TRBV28 | CASSPGQGSLLMNTEAFF | TGTGCCAGCAGCCCCGGACAGGGCAGCCTACTCATGAACACTGAAGCTTTCTTT
- | TRBD1 | TRBJ1-2 | TRBV12-3/TRBV12-4 | CASSIQGAQGYTF | TGTGCCAGCAGTATACAGGGGGCACAGGGCTACACCTTC
- | - | TRBJ2-2 | TRBV19 | CASTMTGELFF | TGTGCCAGTACCATGACCGGGGAGCTATTTTTT
- | TRBD2 | TRBJ2-7 | TRBV7-2 | CASSPGGSGPVGEQYF | TGTGCCAGCAGCCCCGGTGGTAGCGGGCCAGTGGGGGAGCAGTACTTC
- | - | TRBJ1-2 | TRBV28 | CASSYTGLPNYGYTF | TGTGCCAGCAGTTACACAGGCTTACCTAACTATGGCTACACCTTC
- | TRBD1 | TRBJ1-2 | TRBV29-1 | CSVGQGARGYTF | TGCAGCGTTGGACAGGGGGCGCGTGGCTACACCTTC
- | TRBD1 | TRBJ2-6 | TRBV7-2 | CASRLDRAGANVLTF | TGTGCCAGCAGACTAGACAGGGCTGGGGCCAACGTCCTGACTTTC
- | - | TRBJ1-2 | TRBV27 | CASSVNGYTF | TGTGCCAGCAGTGTCAATGGCTACACCTTC
- | - | TRBJ1-4 | TRBV4-3 | CASSPTGGNEKLFF | TGCGCCAGCAGCCCCACCGGGGGGAATGAAAAACTGTTTTTT
- | TRBD1 | TRBJ1-1 | TRBV7-9 | CASSLGGQPTNTEAFF | TGTGCCAGCAGCTTAGGGGGACAGCCTACGAACACTGAAGCTTTCTTT
- | TRBD1 | TRBJ2-1 | TRBV28 | CASSLVGTAYNEQFF | TGTGCCAGCAGTTTGGTGGGGACAGCCTACAATGAGCAGTTCTTC
- | - | TRBJ2-1 | TRBV6-2/TRBV6-3 | CASSYGSTTLGDEQFF | TGTGCCAGCAGTTACGGAAGTACCACCTTGGGCGATGAGCAGTTCTTC
- | TRBD2 | TRBJ2-1 | TRBV28 | CASSLGSSGGSNEQFF | TGTGCCAGCAGTTTAGGGTCTAGCGGGGGCTCCAATGAGCAGTTCTTC
- | TRBD2 | TRBJ2-7 | TRBV5-1 | CASSLVLAANEQYF | TGCGCCAGCAGCTTGGTACTAGCGGCCAACGAGCAGTACTTC
- | - | TRBJ2-5 | TRBV2 | CASSPQRGRVETQYF | TGTGCCAGCAGTCCCCAAAGGGGCAGGGTAGAGACCCAGTACTTC
- | - | TRBJ1-3 | TRBV3-1/TRBV3-2 | CASSRKGENTIYF | TGTGCCAGCAGCCGAAAAGGGGAAAACACCATATATTTT
- | TRBD1 | TRBJ2-7 | TRBV28 | CASTSTDRDYEQYF | TGTGCCAGCACCTCTACGGACAGGGATTACGAGCAGTACTTC
- | TRBD1 | TRBJ2-1 | TRBV30 | CAWSGTGVYNEQFF | TGTGCCTGGTCCGGGACAGGGGTATACAATGAGCAGTTCTTC
- | - | TRBJ2-2 | TRBV10-3 | CAISESMQGITGELFF | TGTGCCATCAGTGAGTCGATGCAGGGGATCACCGGGGAGCTGTTTTTT
once | - | TRBJ2-3 | TRBV11-2 | CASSLDPGLADTQYF | TGTGCCAGCAGCTTAGATCCAGGGTTGGCAGATACGCAGTATTTT
- | TRBD1 | TRBJ2-5 | TRBV5-4 | CASSPTGWETQYF | TGTGCCAGCAGTCCGACAGGGTGGGAGACCCAGTACTTC
once | - | TRBJ2-7 | TRBV6-5 | CASRGLTYEQYF | TGTGCCAGCAGAGGACTTACCTACGAGCAGTACTTC
once | TRBD1 | TRBJ2-3 | TRBV6-4 | CASSDSQGVPPQYF | TGTGCCAGCAGTGACTCCCAGGGGGTTCCTCCGCAGTATTTT
- | TRBD1 | TRBJ2-2 | TRBV7-9 | CASSLPGQGSPGELFF | TGTGCCAGCAGTCTCCCGGGACAGGGCAGTCCCGGGGAGCTGTTTTTT
- | - | TRBJ2-1 | TRBV7-2 | CASSLGSGTSGEQFF | TGTGCCAGCAGCTTAGGAAGCGGAACGTCGGGTGAGCAGTTCTTC
- | - | TRBJ1-4 | TRBV23-1 | CASSNERSRRDEKLFF | TGCGCCAGCAGTAATGAAAGGAGTCGACGTGATGAAAAACTGTTTTTT
once | - | TRBJ2-7 | TRBV5-6 | CASSLEPLDYEQYF | TGTGCCAGCAGCTTGGAGCCCTTAGACTACGAGCAGTACTTC
- | - | TRBJ1-3 | TRBV2 | CASSEARSSGNTIYF | TGTGCCAGCAGTGAGGCGCGGTCCTCTGGAAACACCATATATTTT
- | - | TRBJ1-6 | TRBV19 | CASSSSVGSNSPLHF | TGTGCCAGTAGTTCTAGCGTAGGTAGCAATTCACCCCTCCACTTT
once | TRBD2 | TRBJ2-7 | TRBV3-1/TRBV3-2 | CASSHGGDEQYF | TGTGCCAGCAGCCACGGGGGGGACGAGCAGTACTTC
- | - | TRBJ2-5 | TRBV11-2 | CASSLAAEETQYF | TGTGCCAGCAGCTTAGCCGCAGAAGAGACCCAGTACTTC
- | - | TRBJ2-7 | TRBV5-1 | CASSLDRQAYEQYF | TGCGCCAGCAGCTTGGACAGGCAGGCCTACGAGCAGTACTTC
- | TRBD2 | TRBJ2-5 | TRBV28 | CASSLSLAGLRETQYF | TGTGCCAGCAGTTTATCCCTAGCGGGACTCCGAGAGACCCAGTACTTC
- | - | TRBJ2-1 | TRBV24-1 | CATSDPAGQILNEQFF | TGTGCCACCAGTGATCCTGCGGGCCAGATATTGAATGAGCAGTTCTTC
- | - | TRBJ2-5 | TRBV29-1 | CSGGGETQYF | TGCAGCGGAGGCGGGGAGACCCAGTACTTC
- | TRBD1 | TRBJ2-7 | TRBV30 | CAWTGHRGPTYEQYF | TGTGCCTGGACTGGCCACAGGGGGCCCACCTACGAGCAGTACTTC
- | TRBD2 | TRBJ2-2 | TRBV6-2/TRBV6-3 | CASSYAGVEELFF | TGTGCCAGCAGTTACGCGGGAGTGGAGGAGCTGTTTTTT
- | - | TRBJ2-7 | TRBV12-3/TRBV12-4 | CATQRAPGYEQYF | TGTGCCACTCAGCGGGCCCCTGGTTACGAGCAGTACTTC
- | TRBD1 | TRBJ2-7 | TRBV12-3/TRBV12-4 | CASSPGTAYEQYF | TGTGCCAGCAGTCCCGGGACAGCATACGAGCAGTACTTC
- | TRBD2 | TRBJ2-7 | TRBV18 | CASSERLAGVGNEQYF | TGTGCCAGCTCAGAAAGACTAGCGGGAGTCGGAAACGAGCAGTACTTC
- | - | TRBJ1-3 | TRBV5-4 | CASSLGGTGNTIYF | TGTGCCAGCAGCTTGGGAGGCACTGGAAACACCATATATTTT
- | - | TRBJ2-7 | TRBV19 | CASSNVGGPLSYEQYF | TGTGCCAGTAGTAATGTTGGCGGGCCTCTCTCCTACGAGCAGTACTTC
- | - | TRBJ2-1 | TRBV5-1 | CASSPEAGRNEQFF | TGCGCCAGCAGCCCGGAGGCGGGAAGGAATGAGCAGTTCTTC
- | TRBD1 | TRBJ2-5 | TRBV6-5 | CASSNDRGETQYF | TGTGCCAGCAGTAATGACAGGGGGGAGACCCAGTACTTC
- | - | TRBJ2-1 | TRBV10-1 | CASSESGGGSYNEQFF | TGCGCCAGCAGTGAGTCGGGCGGAGGCTCCTACAATGAGCAGTTCTTC